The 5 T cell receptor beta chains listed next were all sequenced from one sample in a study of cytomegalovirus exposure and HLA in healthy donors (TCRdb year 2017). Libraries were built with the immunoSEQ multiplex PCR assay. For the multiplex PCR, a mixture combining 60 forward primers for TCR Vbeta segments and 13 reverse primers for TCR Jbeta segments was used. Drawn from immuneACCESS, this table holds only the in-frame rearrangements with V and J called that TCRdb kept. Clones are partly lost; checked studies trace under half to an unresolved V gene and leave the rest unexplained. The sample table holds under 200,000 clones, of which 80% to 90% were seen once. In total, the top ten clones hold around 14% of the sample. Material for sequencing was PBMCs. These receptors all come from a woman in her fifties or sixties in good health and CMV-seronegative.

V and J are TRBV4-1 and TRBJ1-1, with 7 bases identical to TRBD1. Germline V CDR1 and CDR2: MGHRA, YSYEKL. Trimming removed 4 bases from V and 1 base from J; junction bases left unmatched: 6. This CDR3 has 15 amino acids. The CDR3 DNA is TGCGCCAGCAGCCCCCACAGGGGCCCGAACACTGAAGCTTTCTTT. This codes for CASSPHRGPNTEAFF.

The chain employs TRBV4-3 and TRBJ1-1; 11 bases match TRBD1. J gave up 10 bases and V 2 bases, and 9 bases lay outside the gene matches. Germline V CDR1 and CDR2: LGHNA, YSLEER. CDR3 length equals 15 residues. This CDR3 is CASSQIAGDRGGAFF. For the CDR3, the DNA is TGCGCCAGCAGCCAAATCGCCGGGGACAGGGGGGGAGCTTTCTTT.

The CDR3 nucleotides are TGCGCCAGCAGCTTGAATCCTCGCGGCAGGGGCACAGATACGCAGTATTTT. Protein sequence: CASSLNPRGRGTDTQYF. The chain links TRBV5-1 to TRBJ2-3; maybe TRBD1 (5 bases). This CDR3 comprises 17 residues. V shed 1 base and J shed 1 base, with 16 bases lying between them. Germline V gives CDR1 SGHRS, CDR2 YFSETQ.

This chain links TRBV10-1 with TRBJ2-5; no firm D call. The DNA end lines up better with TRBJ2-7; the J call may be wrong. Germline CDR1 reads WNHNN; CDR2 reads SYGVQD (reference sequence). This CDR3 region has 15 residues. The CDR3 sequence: CGFPASAVTNYEQYF. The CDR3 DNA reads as TGCGGATTTCCCGCATCGGCAGTCACCAACTACGAGCAGTACTTC.

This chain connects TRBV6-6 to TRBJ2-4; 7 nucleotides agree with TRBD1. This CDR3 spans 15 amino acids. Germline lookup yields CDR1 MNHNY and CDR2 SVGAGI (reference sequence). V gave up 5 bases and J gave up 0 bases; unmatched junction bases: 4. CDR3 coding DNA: TGTGCCAGCAGTGGGACAGACCTAGCCAAAAACATTCAGTACTTC. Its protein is CASSGTDLAKNIQYF.